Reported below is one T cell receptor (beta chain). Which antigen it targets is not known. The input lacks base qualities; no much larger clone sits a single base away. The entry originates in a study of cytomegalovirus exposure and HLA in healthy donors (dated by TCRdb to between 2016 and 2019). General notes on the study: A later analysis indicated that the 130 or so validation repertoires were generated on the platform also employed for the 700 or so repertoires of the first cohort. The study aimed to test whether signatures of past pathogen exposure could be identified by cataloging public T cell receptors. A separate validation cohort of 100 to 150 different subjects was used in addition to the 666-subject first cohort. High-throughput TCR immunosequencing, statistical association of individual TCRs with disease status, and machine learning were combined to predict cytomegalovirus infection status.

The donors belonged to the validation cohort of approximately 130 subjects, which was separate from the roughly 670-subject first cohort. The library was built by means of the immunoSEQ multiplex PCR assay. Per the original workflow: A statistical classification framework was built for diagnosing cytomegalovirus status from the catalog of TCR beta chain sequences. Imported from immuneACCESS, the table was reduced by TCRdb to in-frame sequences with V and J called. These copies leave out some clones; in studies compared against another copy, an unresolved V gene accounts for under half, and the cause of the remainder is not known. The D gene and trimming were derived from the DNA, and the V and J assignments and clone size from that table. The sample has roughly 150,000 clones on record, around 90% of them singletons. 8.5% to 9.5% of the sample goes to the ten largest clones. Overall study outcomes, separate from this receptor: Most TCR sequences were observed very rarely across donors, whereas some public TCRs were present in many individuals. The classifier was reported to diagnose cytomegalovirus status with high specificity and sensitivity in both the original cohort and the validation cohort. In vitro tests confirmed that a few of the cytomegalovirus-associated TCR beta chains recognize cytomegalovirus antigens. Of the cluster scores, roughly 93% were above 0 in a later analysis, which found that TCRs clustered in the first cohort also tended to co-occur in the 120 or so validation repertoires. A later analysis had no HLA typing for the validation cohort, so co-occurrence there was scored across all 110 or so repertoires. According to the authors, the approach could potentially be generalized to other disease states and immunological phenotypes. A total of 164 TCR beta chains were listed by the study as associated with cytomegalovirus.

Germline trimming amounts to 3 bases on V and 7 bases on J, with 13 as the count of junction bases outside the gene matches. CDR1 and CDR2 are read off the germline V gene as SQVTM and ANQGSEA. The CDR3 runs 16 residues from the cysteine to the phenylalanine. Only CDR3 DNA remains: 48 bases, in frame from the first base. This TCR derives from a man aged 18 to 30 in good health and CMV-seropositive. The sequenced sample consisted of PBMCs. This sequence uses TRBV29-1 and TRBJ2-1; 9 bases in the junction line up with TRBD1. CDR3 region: CSVDSGRTGVRNEQFF. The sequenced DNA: TGCAGCGTTGATTCCGGGAGGACAGGGGTTCGTAATGAGCAGTTCTTC.